Each of the 21 T cell receptor beta chains below was sequenced from the same sample in a study of T cell repertoires in cytomegalovirus infection. TCRdb redid the calling of the reads with MiXCR, one entry per CDR3 protein. The table shows under 800,000 distinct CDR3 sequences, with roughly 24% occurring only once. Sequences were obtained from CD8+ T cells from PBMCs. Receptors were obtained from a human donor in good health (CMV status not recorded). Some clones in this sample may be carry-over from other donors' samples.

The chain recombines TRBV9 with TRBJ2-6, with 9 bases fitting TRBD1. From germline, CDR1 is SGDLS and CDR2 YYNGEE. CDR3 size: 19 residues. V shed 4 bases and J 0 bases; nucleotides not matched to a gene: 11. The CDR3 nucleotides are TGTGCCAGCAGCACCCACGCGGGACAGGGTTTCTCTGGGGCCAACGTCCTGACTTTC. Translating gives CASSTHAGQGFSGANVLTF.

In this sample, this clonotype turned up many times. V usage is TRBV28 and J usage is TRBJ2-6; unclear D gene. V gave up 1 base and J gave up 1 base, with 20 bases separating them. The CDR3 is made up of 20 amino acids. Germline V CDR1 and CDR2: MDHEN, SYDVKM. The CDR3 DNA sequence: TGTGCCAGCAGTTTATCCGGCCGGGTCGGACCCGAATCTGGGGCCAACGTCCTGACTTTC. Translating gives CASSLSGRVGPESGANVLTF.

V gene TRBV7-9 combines with J gene TRBJ2-7, with TRBD2 as a possible D gene (5 bases). The CDR3 length is 15 residues. The V end lost 4 bases, the J end lost 3 bases, and 16 bases lay between the germline ends. From germline, CDR1 is SEHNR and CDR2 FQNEAQ (reference sequence). The CDR3 reads CASSSTAEGSYEQYV. Here the CDR3 DNA reads TGTGCCAGCAGCTCCACCGCCGAGGGAAGCTACGAGCAGTACGTC.

The chain carries TRBV15 and TRBJ1-5; TRBD1 might be the D (5 bases). The CDR3 loop spans 12 amino acids. Trimming removed 5 bases from V and 9 bases from J, with 11 bases in between. The germline gives CDR1 LNHNV, CDR2 YYDKDF (reference sequence). As DNA, the CDR3 is TGTGCCACCAGCGCGGGGGGGAGGCCCCAGCATTTT. Translating it yields CATSAGGRPQHF. Variable domain in full (rest from reference TRBV15 and TRBJ1-5): DAMVIQNPRYQVTQFGKPVTLSCSQTLNHNVMYWYQQKSSQAPKLLFHYYDKDFNNEADTPDNFQSRRPNTSFCFLDIRSPGLGDTAMYLCATSAGGRPQHFGDGTRLSIL.

The chain uses TRBV2 and TRBJ1-2; D is ambiguous. V was trimmed by 7 bases and J by 0 bases, leaving 12 bases between them. The CDR3 totals 14 residues. CDR1 and CDR2 (germline): SNHLY, FYNNEI. The CDR3 is CASTYSAPNYGYTF. The CDR3 DNA follows: TGTGCCAGCACCTACAGCGCTCCTAACTATGGCTACACCTTC.

In this sample, this clonotype turned up many times. This chain links TRBV10-3 with TRBJ2-1; 8 bases are shared with TRBD1. The CDR3 has 19 amino acids. Per germline, CDR1 ENHRY and CDR2 SYGVKD. V shed 8 bases and J 2 bases; nucleotides not matched to a gene: 20. The DNA of the CDR3 is TGTGCCATCGGATTTACCCCGGGACAGGAACCTACTACCTACAATGAGCAGTTCTTC. It is translated as CAIGFTPGQEPTTYNEQFF.

The V and J genes are TRBV18 and TRBJ2-7; TRBD1 agrees at 7 bases. The V segment lost 3 bases and the J segment 5 bases; nucleotides outside the gene matches: 13. Looked up from germline, CDR1 is KGHSH and CDR2 is LQKENI. The CDR3 loop spans 16 amino acids. CDR3 sequence (DNA): TGTGCCAGCTCACCCGCCGGAGTCCGCGACAGGGACGAGCAGTACGTC. Its translation: CASSPAGVRDRDEQYV.

The rearrangement uses TRBV13 and TRBJ2-1; no definite D call. Germline CDR1 reads PRHDT; CDR2 reads FYEKMQ (reference sequence). Trimming left V 3 bases short and J 8 bases short, with 20 bases between. CDR3 size: 16 residues. The CDR3 sequence: CASSLRFAPQEDEQFF. CDR3 nucleotides: TGTGCCAGCAGCTTGCGTTTTGCACCCCAAGAGGATGAGCAGTTCTTC.

This clonotype was observed a handful of times. The chain recombines TRBV6-5 with TRBJ2-1, with D possibly being TRBD1 (5 bases). The length of the CDR3 is 14 residues. Looked up from germline, CDR1 is MNHEY and CDR2 is SVGAGI. Trimming cost V 7 bases and J 0 bases, with 10 bases left between them. The CDR3 region has the DNA TGTGCCAGCAAGGACACCAGCTCCTACAATGAGCAGTTCTTC. This translates into CASKDTSSYNEQFF.

This clonotype was detected only a few times. Mismatch with germline at one junction end may stem from a read error. The CDR3 here is CASTRTGELFDF. The CDR3 nucleotides read TGTGCCAGCACTAGGACAGGGGAGCTTTTCGACTTC. The chain has TRBV12-3 or TRBV12-4 and TRBJ2-4, with 9 bases aligning to TRBD1. CDR3 length: 12 amino acids.

In this sample, this clonotype turned up a few times. The rearrangement links TRBV6-1 to TRBJ1-4, with D possibly being TRBD1 (6 bases). Germline CDR1 MNHNS, CDR2 SASEGT. V gave up 8 bases and J gave up 8 bases, with 12 bases separating them. The length of the CDR3 is 12 residues. This chain's CDR3 is CASGGGGEKLFF. The DNA of the CDR3 is TGTGCCAGCGGTGGGGGGGGCGAAAAACTGTTTTTT.

In its sample, this clonotype was seen a few times. This chain joins TRBV5-1 and TRBJ2-2; D unresolved. This CDR3 is 16 amino acids long. The ends were cut back, 4 bases at V and 4 bases at J, with 17 bases in the middle. CDR1 and CDR2 (germline): SGHRS, YFSETQ. DNA for the CDR3: TGCGCCAGCAGCCCCGACCGAGGCCCCTTCACCGGGGAGCTGTTTTTT. As protein: CASSPDRGPFTGELFF.

This clonotype came up many times. A junction boundary mismatches the germline segment, possibly from a read error. This rearrangement joins TRBV7-7 to TRBJ2-3; 10 bases match TRBD2. CDR1 is SSHAT, CDR2 FNYEAQ, per germline (reference sequence). The CDR3 covers 17 residues. CDR3 amino acids: CASSLVPTSGATDTQYF. Written as DNA, the CDR3 is TGTGCTAGCAGCTTAGTCCCCACTAGCGGGGCCACAGATACGCAGTATTTT. Together with reference TRBV7-7 and TRBJ2-3, the CDR3 gives the full variable domain: GAGVSQSPRYKVTKRGQDVTLRCDPISSHATLYWYQQALGQGPEFLTYFNYEAQPDKSGLPSDRFSAERPEGSISTLTIQRTEQRDSAMYRCASSLVPTSGATDTQYFGPGTRLTVL.

V is TRBV18 and J is TRBJ2-1, with 10 bases aligning to TRBD1. Trimming at V came to 4 bases and at J to 3 bases, leaving 6 bases not matched to a gene. The CDR3 spans 16 residues. Germline assignment: CDR1 KGHSH and CDR2 LQKENI. CDR3 in DNA: TGTGCCAGCTCACAAACCGGGACAGGGGACTACAATGAGCAGTTCTTC. It codes for CASSQTGTGDYNEQFF.

This clonotype was seen ten or more times. The chain combines TRBV6-1 with TRBJ1-4; D gene ambiguous. This CDR3 is 17 amino acids long. Germline-derived CDR1 and CDR2 are MNHNS and SASEGT. Trimming stripped 1 base from V and 0 bases from J, with 12 bases between. The DNA for the CDR3 is TGTGCCAGCAGTGAAGGCCTCCGGGCCGCAACTAATGAAAAACTGTTTTTT. It translates to CASSEGLRAATNEKLFF.

In nucleotides, the CDR3 is TGTGCCAGCACACCGGGTTCTCGGAACACTGAAGCTTTCTTT. Its translation is CASTPGSRNTEAFF. The chain is built from TRBV25-1 and TRBJ1-1; D unresolved. V dropped 7 bases and J dropped 1 base, with 13 bases sitting between them. The CDR3 has 14 residues. Looked up from germline, CDR1 is MGHDK and CDR2 is SYGVNS.

CDR3 sequence: CASSRLQGANNQPQHF. The CDR3 nucleotides are TGTGCCAGTAGCCGACTTCAGGGGGCGAACAATCAGCCCCAGCATTTT. The V call is TRBV19, the J call TRBJ1-5; 8 bases align to TRBD1. Per the germline V gene, CDR1 is LNHDA and CDR2 is SQIVND (reference sequence). The CDR3 loop spans 16 amino acids. Trimming took 6 bases from V and 3 from J; bases not matched to a gene: 10.

This clonotype came up many times. The chain employs TRBV7-2 and TRBJ2-5; the D is unclear. Germline CDR1 reads SGHTA; CDR2 reads FQGNSA. The V gene lost 0 bases and the J gene lost 0 bases, with 8 bases spanning the gap. The CDR3 has 15 residues. CDR3 coding DNA: TGTGCCAGCAGCTTAGCGTGGCGGAACCAAGAGACCCAGTACTTC. Amino acids: CASSLAWRNQETQYF.

The rearrangement joins TRBV28 to TRBJ1-1; D is perhaps TRBD1 (6 bases). The V gene's germline CDR1 is MDHEN and CDR2 SYDVKM. V dropped 4 bases and J dropped 6 bases, with 9 bases sitting between them. This CDR3 spans 12 amino acids. The CDR3 sequence is CASSYRVAEAFF. CDR3 in DNA: TGTGCCAGCAGTTACAGGGTCGCTGAAGCTTTCTTT.

The chain combines TRBV28 with TRBJ2-3; no clear D. This CDR3 contains 14 residues. Germline CDR1 is MDHEN and CDR2 is SYDVKM. V was cut by 7 bases and J by 2 bases, with 13 bases left in between. CDR3 sequence: CASKVVRYTDTQYF. CDR3 sequence (DNA): TGTGCCAGCAAGGTAGTTCGGTACACAGATACGCAGTATTTT.

This clonotype was observed many times. This chain uses TRBV7-8 with TRBJ2-1, with 10 bases fitting TRBD2. Germline V lookup: CDR1 SGHVS, CDR2 FQNEAQ. This CDR3 region has 17 residues. After removal of 5 bases from V and 2 bases from J, the junction contained 9 bases not matched to a gene. The CDR3, as DNA: TGTGCCAGCAGCCTCAGCGCGGGACTAGCGACCTACAATGAGCAGTTCTTC. Translation gives CASSLSAGLATYNEQFF.